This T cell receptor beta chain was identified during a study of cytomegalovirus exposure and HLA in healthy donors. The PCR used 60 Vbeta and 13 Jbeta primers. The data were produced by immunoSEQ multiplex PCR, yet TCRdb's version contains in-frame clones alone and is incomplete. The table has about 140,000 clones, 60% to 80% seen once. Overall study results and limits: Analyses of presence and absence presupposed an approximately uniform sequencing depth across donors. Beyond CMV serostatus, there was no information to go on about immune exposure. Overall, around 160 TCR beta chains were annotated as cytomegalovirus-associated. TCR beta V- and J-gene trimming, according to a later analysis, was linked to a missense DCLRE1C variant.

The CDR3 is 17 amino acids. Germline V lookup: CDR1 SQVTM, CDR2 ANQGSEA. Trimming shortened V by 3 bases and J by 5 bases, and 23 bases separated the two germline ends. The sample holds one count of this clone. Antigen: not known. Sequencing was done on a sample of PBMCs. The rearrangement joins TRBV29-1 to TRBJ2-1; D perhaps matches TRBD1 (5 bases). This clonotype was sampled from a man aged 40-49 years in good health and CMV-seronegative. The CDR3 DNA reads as TGCAGCGTTGATCCCCCCCCCACAGGAACCTATAACAATGAGCAGTTCTTC. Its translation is CSVDPPPTGTYNNEQFF.